This T cell receptor (beta chain) came from a study of low-dose radiotherapy and immunotherapy resistance in tumors. Documented time point: before trial treatment. The authors ran around 19 PCR cycles to amplify TCRs with a constant-region primer and V-primer adapter. In vitro transcription served to amplify the isolated mRNA. TCRdb analysed the reads with MiXCR anew, one entry per CDR3 protein. The data hold tens of thousands of distinct CDR3 sequences, with around 11% observed a single time. This clonotype appeared many times. Germline V CDR1 and CDR2: DFQATT, SNEGSKA (reference sequence). The ends were cut back, 3 bases at V and 6 bases at J, with 21 bases in the middle. The CDR3 sequence is 16 residues long.

The gene calls are TRBV20-1 and TRBJ2-1; D may be TRBD2 (6 bases). The TCR was taken from a female donor with ovarian cancer. The sample consisted of PBMCs, taken before treatment. The CDR3 coding sequence is TGCAGTGCTAGGGGGACTGGACGGAACCACATCAATGAGCAGTTCTTC. It yields the protein CSARGTGRNHINEQFF.